Listed below are T cell receptor beta chains from one sample, sequenced in a study of shared clonotypes between healthy human individuals. Generated by immunoSEQ multiplex PCR, the TCRdb table keeps only in-frame clones and is missing some. The table records about 2 million clones, about 95% of them present only once. The specimen was naive CD8+ T cells sorted from blood. Receptor source: a man aged 18 to 29 in good health. The CDR3 runs from the conserved cysteine through the conserved F or W. The D gene is left open where the match is weak. Clone size is not always given. Where it is, it says once, few, many or a class for expanded clones.

D	V	size	J	DNA	CDR3
.	TRBV5-1	.	TRBJ1-1	TGCGCCAGCAGCTTGGATCTCATGGGGGGGTCTGAAGCTTTCTTT	CASSLDLMGGSEAFF
TRBD1	TRBV7-2	.	TRBJ2-7	TGTGCCAGCAGCTTCCCCGGGACAGCTTACGAGCAGTACTTC	CASSFPGTAYEQYF
TRBD1	TRBV13	.	TRBJ1-2	TGTGCCAGCAGCGCGGGACAGGGACCCAACTATGGCTACACCTTC	CASSAGQGPNYGYTF
TRBD1	TRBV28	.	TRBJ1-5	TGTGCCAGCAGTTTGTACAGGGGGCTAACCGGTCAGCCCCAGCATTTT	CASSLYRGLTGQPQHF
.	TRBV4-1	.	TRBJ2-1	TGCGCCAGCAGCCGCGATACCGGGGAACAGTTCTTC	CASSRDTGEQFF
.	TRBV6-6	.	TRBJ2-7	TGTGCCAGCAGTTACGCGGACTACGAGCAGTACTTC	CASSYADYEQYF
.	TRBV14	.	TRBJ1-6	TGTGCCAGCAGCCAAGGGGAAGCACATTATAATTCACCCCTCCACTTT	CASSQGEAHYNSPLHF
.	TRBV6-1	.	TRBJ2-7	TGTGCCGCAGGACTAAGTTACGAGCAGTACTTC	CAAGLSYEQYF
.	TRBV29-1	.	TRBJ1-2	TGCAGCGTGGGGGGGACGCTTGAGTATGGCTACACCTTC	CSVGGTLEYGYTF
TRBD2	TRBV7-8	.	TRBJ2-7	TGTGCCAGCAGCTTAGAAGGGACCAGCGGGAGTATCGAGCAGTACTTC	CASSLEGTSGSIEQYF
.	TRBV7-9	.	TRBJ2-7	TGTGCCAGCAGCCTCTCTAGTTACGAGCAGTACTTC	CASSLSSYEQYF
.	TRBV29-1	.	TRBJ2-7	TGCAGCGTTGATCTCGGGGGTTCCTCCTACGAGCAGTACTTC	CSVDLGGSSYEQYF
.	TRBV28	once	TRBJ1-3	TGTGCCAGCAGTTTATACGGTCTGACTGGGGTCCCCACTGGAAACACCATATATTTT	CASSLYGLTGVPTGNTIYF
.	TRBV7-9	.	TRBJ2-2	TGTGCCAGCAGCCCAACACTGGAGACAGCCGGGGAGCTGTTTTTT	CASSPTLETAGELFF
.	TRBV5-1	.	TRBJ2-1	TGCGCCAGCAGTATTGGAGCGGGTAGTGAGCAGTTCTTC	CASSIGAGSEQFF
.	TRBV4-1	.	TRBJ2-1	TGCGCCAGCAGCCAAGATTCAGGGGTCAATGAGCAGTTCTTC	CASSQDSGVNEQFF
.	TRBV28	.	TRBJ1-6	TGTGCCAGCAGTCCAGGGACATCTGGCTCCTATAATTCACCCCTCCACTTT	CASSPGTSGSYNSPLHF
.	TRBV10-3	.	TRBJ1-1	TGTGCCATCAGTGAGGAGGGGGATGAAGCTTTCTTT	CAISEEGDEAFF
.	TRBV5-6	.	TRBJ1-2	TGTGCCAGCAGCACTGACGAACCCCGGGACTATGGCTACACCTTC	CASSTDEPRDYGYTF
.	TRBV30	.	TRBJ2-7	TGTGCCTGGAGTAGGCAGGAGGGCCTGGGGCAGTACTTC	CAWSRQEGLGQYF
.	TRBV19	.	TRBJ2-7	TGTGCCAGTAGTATAGGTGCAGCATCCTACGAGCAGTACTTC	CASSIGAASYEQYF
TRBD1	TRBV5-6	.	TRBJ2-7	TGTGCCAGCAGCTCCGGGACAGGGCCCTACGAGCAGTACTTC	CASSSGTGPYEQYF
.	TRBV5-1	.	TRBJ1-1	TGCGCCAGCAGCTGGGACCTAAGGGTCCTCGGATGCTGCCCAGAAGCTTTCTTT	CASSWDLRVLGCCPEAFF
.	TRBV2	.	TRBJ1-2	TGTGCCAGCAATGAAGCGCCTGGCAGGAGCTATGGCTACACCTTC	CASNEAPGRSYGYTF
TRBD1	TRBV10-3	.	TRBJ1-1	TGTGCCGGCAGGGGGACGGTGAACACTGAAGCTTTCTTT	CAGRGTVNTEAFF
.	TRBV7-8	once	TRBJ2-6	TGTGCCAGCAGCTTAGTGGCGTCTGGGGCCAACGTCCTGACTTTC	CASSLVASGANVLTF
.	TRBV4-1	.	TRBJ2-7	TGCGCCAGCAGCCAAGATTCGGGAAGGGGGACCTACGAGCAGTACTTC	CASSQDSGRGTYEQYF
TRBD1	TRBV7-6	.	TRBJ2-1	TGTGCCAGCAGCTTTCGGGACAGGGGTAATGAGCAGTTCTTC	CASSFRDRGNEQFF
.	TRBV9	.	TRBJ1-5	TGTGCCAGCTCTCCACTCAGGGATAGCAATCAGCCCCAGCATTTT	CASSPLRDSNQPQHF
.	TRBV4-3	.	TRBJ2-2	TGCGCCAGCAGCCAAGATATTGAGACACCAAACACCGGGGAGCTGTTTTTT	CASSQDIETPNTGELFF
TRBD2	TRBV5-8	.	TRBJ2-2	TGTGCCAGCAGCCCCACTAGCGCGAACACCGGGGAGCTGTTTTTT	CASSPTSANTGELFF